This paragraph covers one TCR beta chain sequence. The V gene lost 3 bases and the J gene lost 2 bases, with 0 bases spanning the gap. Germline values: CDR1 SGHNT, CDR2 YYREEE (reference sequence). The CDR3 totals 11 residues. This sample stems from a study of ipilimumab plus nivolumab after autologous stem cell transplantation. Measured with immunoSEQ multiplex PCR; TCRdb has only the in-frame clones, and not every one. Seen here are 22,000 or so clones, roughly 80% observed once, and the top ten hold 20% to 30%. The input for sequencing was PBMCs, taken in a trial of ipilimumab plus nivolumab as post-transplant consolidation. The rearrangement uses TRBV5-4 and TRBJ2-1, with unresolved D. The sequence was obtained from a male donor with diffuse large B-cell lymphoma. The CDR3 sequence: CASSSYNEQFF. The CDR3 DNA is TGTGCCAGCAGCTCCTACAATGAGCAGTTCTTC. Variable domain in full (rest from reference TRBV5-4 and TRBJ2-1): ETGVTQSPTHLIKTRGQQVTLRCSSQSGHNTVSWYQQALGQGPQFIFQYYREEENGRGNFPPRFSGLQFPNYSSELNVNALELDDSALYLCASSSYNEQFFGPGTRLTVL.